The sequence of this T cell receptor beta chain was determined in a study of shared clonotypes between healthy human individuals. This clone was counted between two and nine times. Germline loops: CDR1 LGHNA, CDR2 YSLEER. Deletions cut 4 bases from V and 7 bases from J, with 17 bases between. The CDR3 extends over 15 amino acids. The method was immunoSEQ multiplex PCR; TCRdb's version includes in-frame clones alone and lacks a portion of them. In the table there are fewer than 600,000 clones, roughly three quarters of which are singletons. V gene TRBV4-3 combines with J gene TRBJ1-5; perhaps TRBD1 as D (6 bases). Sequenced input: PBMCs. The TCR comes from a middle-aged woman in good health. Some clones in this sample may be carry-over from other donors' samples. The CDR3 nucleotides are TGCGCCAGCAGCCGAACAACAGGGCCGGGGCAGCCCCAGCATTTT. It translates to CASSRTTGPGQPQHF.